This T cell receptor beta chain was found in a study of T cell clonotyping in hematopoietic cell transplantation. V was cut by 0 bases and J by 9 bases, with 9 bases left in between. The V gene's germline CDR1 is SGHNT and CDR2 YENEEA. The length of the CDR3 is 13 residues. Some clones are missing from TCRdb's copy, which holds only in-frame ones; the method was immunoSEQ multiplex PCR. The sample comprises 6,500 to 8,000 clones, 98% of which are singletons, and about 0.6% rests with the top ten. General study points: CD4 and CD8 repertoire contributions could not be separated without sorting.

This clone was picked up one time. No antigen is known for it. This chain connects TRBV11-3 to TRBJ1-5, with a possible D match to TRBD1 (5 bases). The receptor was derived from a male patient in his sixties or seventies who had an allogeneic stem cell transplant from a related donor, so the T cells may come from the graft donor. Some clones in this sample may be carry-over from other donors' samples. The sample in question was PBMCs, obtained 30 days after allogeneic stem cell transplant. The CDR3 DNA follows: TGTGCCAGCAGCTTAGACTCCCAGGGGCCCCAGCATTTT. Translation gives CASSLDSQGPQHF.